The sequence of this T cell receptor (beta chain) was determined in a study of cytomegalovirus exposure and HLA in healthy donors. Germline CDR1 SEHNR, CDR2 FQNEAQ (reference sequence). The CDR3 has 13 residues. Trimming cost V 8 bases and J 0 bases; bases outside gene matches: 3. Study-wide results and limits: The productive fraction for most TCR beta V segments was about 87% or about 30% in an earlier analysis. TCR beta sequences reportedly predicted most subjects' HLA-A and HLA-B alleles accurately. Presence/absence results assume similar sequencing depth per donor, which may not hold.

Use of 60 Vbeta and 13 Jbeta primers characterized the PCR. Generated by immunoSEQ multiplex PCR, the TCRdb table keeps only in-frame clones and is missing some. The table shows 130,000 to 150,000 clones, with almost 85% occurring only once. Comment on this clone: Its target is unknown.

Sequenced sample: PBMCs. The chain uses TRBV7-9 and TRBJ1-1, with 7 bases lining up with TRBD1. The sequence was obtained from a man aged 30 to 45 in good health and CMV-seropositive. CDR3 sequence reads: CASGTVLNTEAFF. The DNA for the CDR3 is TGTGCCAGCGGGACAGTCCTGAACACTGAAGCTTTCTTT.